The rows below give T cell receptor beta chains drawn from one sample of a study of blood T cell repertoires in COVID-19. The protocol was immunoSEQ multiplex PCR, while the TCRdb copy is restricted to in-frame clones and leaves out a portion. The table has 300,000 to 350,000 clones, around nine tenths seen once; the top ten hold under 5%. Material for sequencing was peripheral blood. These receptors were obtained from a woman aged 55-70 years with COVID-19, enrolled during active disease. Each CDR3 is given with its conserved first and last residue. A D gene is named only where the DNA matches it firmly. Clone size is shown for a subset of rows, as once, few, many or a class of expanded clone.

CASSLVGSNTGELFF,TGTGCCAGCAGCTTAGTTGGCAGTAACACCGGGGAGCTGTTTTTT,TRBV7-9,TRBJ2-2,.,.
CASSQDSLTEAFF,TGTGCCAGCAGCCAAGACAGTTTGACTGAAGCTTTCTTT,TRBV9,TRBJ1-1,.,few
CASSPDRSGNQPQHF,TGTGCCAGCAGCCCGGACAGGAGCGGCAATCAGCCCCAGCATTTT,TRBV6-5,TRBJ1-5,TRBD1,.
CASSSPSGGNNEQFF,TGTGCCAGCAGTTCGCCTAGCGGGGGTAACAATGAGCAGTTCTTC,TRBV27,TRBJ2-1,TRBD2,.
CASSLGATNEKLFF,TGCGCCAGCAGCTTGGGCGCAACTAATGAAAAACTGTTTTTT,TRBV5-1,TRBJ1-4,.,.
CASSFGVRTEAFF,TGTGCCAGCAGCTTCGGGGTTAGGACTGAAGCTTTCTTT,TRBV7-3,TRBJ1-1,.,.
CASSLGPGGRGTEAFF,TGCGCCAGCAGCTTGGGGCCGGGGGGTAGGGGCACTGAAGCTTTCTTT,TRBV5-1,TRBJ1-1,.,.
CASTGTVGYTEAFF,TGTGCCAGCACCGGGACAGTGGGTTACACTGAAGCTTTCTTT,TRBV11-1,TRBJ1-1,TRBD1,few
CSGQRGYEQYF,TGCAGCGGCCAAAGGGGTTACGAGCAGTACTTC,TRBV29-1,TRBJ2-7,.,.
CASSTGQGNEKLFF,TGCGCCAGCAGCACGGGACAGGGAAATGAAAAACTGTTTTTT,TRBV5-1,TRBJ1-4,TRBD1,.
CASSQAGLGNQPQHF,TGTGCCAGCAGCCAAGCAGGGTTGGGCAATCAGCCCCAGCATTTT,TRBV4-2,TRBJ1-5,.,.
CASSQVYRGGVKTQYF,TGTGCCAGCAGCCAAGTTTATCGGGGGGGCGTTAAGACCCAGTACTTC,TRBV4-2,TRBJ2-5,TRBD2,.
CASSPASGGGKLFF,TGTGCCAGCAGTCCGGCTTCGGGGGGGGGAAAACTGTTTTTT,TRBV28,TRBJ1-4,.,once
CASSFGGAYSYNEQFF,TGTGCCAGCAGCTTCGGGGGGGCCTACTCCTACAATGAGCAGTTCTTC,TRBV5-5,TRBJ2-1,TRBD2,.
CASSPILAGGPGGELFF,TGTGCCAGCAGTCCTATACTAGCGGGGGGGCCGGGCGGGGAGCTGTTTTTT,TRBV27,TRBJ2-2,TRBD2,.
CASCATSIYDEQFF,TGTGCCAGCTGTGCGACTAGCATCTACGATGAGCAGTTCTTC,TRBV18,TRBJ2-1,TRBD2,.
CASSLVGDWTEAFF,TGCGCCAGCAGCTTGGTGGGGGACTGGACTGAAGCTTTCTTT,TRBV5-1,TRBJ1-1,.,once
CASSPGGYEQYF,TGTGCCAGCAGCCCGGGGGGCTACGAGCAGTACTTC,TRBV3-1/TRBV3-2,TRBJ2-7,TRBD2,.
CASSPDRASSYEQYF,TGTGCCAGCAGCCCGGACAGGGCCTCCTCCTACGAGCAGTACTTC,TRBV27,TRBJ2-7,TRBD1,.
CASSRDRGSYGYTF,TGCGCCAGCAGTCGGGACAGGGGGTCTTATGGCTACACCTTC,TRBV10-1,TRBJ1-2,TRBD1,.
CASKRGGNQETQYF,TGTGCCAGCAAGCGGGGGGGGAACCAAGAGACCCAGTACTTC,TRBV6-5,TRBJ2-5,TRBD2,.
CASSQGGRVAEQYF,TGCGCCAGCAGCCAAGGAGGCAGGGTGGCCGAGCAGTACTTC,TRBV4-1,TRBJ2-7,.,.
CASSQGLATYNEQFF,TGCGCCAGCAGCCAGGGACTAGCAACCTACAATGAGCAGTTCTTC,TRBV4-1,TRBJ2-1,TRBD2,.
CATSRAGDTNYGYTF,TGTGCCACCAGCAGAGCAGGGGATACTAACTATGGCTACACCTTC,TRBV15,TRBJ1-2,.,.
CASRKGQGEKLFF,TGTGCCAGCAGGAAAGGACAGGGGGAAAAACTGTTTTTT,TRBV3-1/TRBV3-2,TRBJ1-4,TRBD1,.
CASSLAPGLFYGYTF,TGCGCCAGCAGCTTGGCCCCCGGACTATTCTATGGCTACACCTTC,TRBV5-1,TRBJ1-2,.,once
CASSPPGVYGYTF,TGTGCCAGCAGCCCCCCGGGAGTCTATGGCTACACCTTC,TRBV6-6,TRBJ1-2,.,.
CASSLVAGGNSPLHF,TGTGCCAGCAGCTTGGTCGCAGGTGGTAATTCACCCCTCCACTTT,TRBV5-6,TRBJ1-6,.,.